A selection of T cell receptor beta chains follows, all from one sample in a study of metastatic and nonmetastatic thyroid tumors. TCRdb re-analyzed the PCR reads through MiXCR. This table has around 37,000 clones, around 20% appearing once. The sample consisted of blood. Receptor source: a female donor with papillary thyroid cancer or a benign thyroid nodule (not recorded which). Some clones in this sample may be carry-over from other donors' samples. Both conserved end residues are part of each CDR3. The order of the fields is D gene, clone size, J gene, V gene, CDR3 DNA, CDR3 protein. D genes are given only for firm matches. A clone size is listed for some rows: how often the clone was seen (once, few, many), or a class if it is expanded.

NA	NA	TRBJ1-6	TRBV7-2	TGTGCCAGCAGCGGGGCCTCGTTGGGAAATTCACCCCTCCACTTT	CASSGASLGNSPLHF
TRBD1	many	TRBJ1-5	TRBV2	TGTGCCAGCAGTCTACGACAGGGGAATCAGCCCCAGCATTTT	CASSLRQGNQPQHF
TRBD1	NA	TRBJ2-1	TRBV10-3	TGTGCCATCAGTGAGTCGTTGAGGGGGCGGCACAATGAGCAGTTCTTC	CAISESLRGRHNEQFF
NA	many	TRBJ2-2	TRBV3-1	TGTGCCAGCAGCCGTAGGATCGGGATGAACACCGGGGAGCTGTTTTTT	CASSRRIGMNTGELFF
NA	many	TRBJ1-1	TRBV7-3	TGCGCCAGCAGCTTGGCCCCGAACACTGAAGCTTTCTTT	CASSLAPNTEAFF
NA	many	TRBJ2-7	TRBV14	TGTGCCAGCAGCCAAGCCCTCCAAGCCTCCTACTACGAGCAGTACTTC	CASSQALQASYYEQYF
NA	NA	TRBJ1-2	TRBV6-1	TGTGCCAGCAGTGCCCATCCAGAGAACTATGGCTACACCTTC	CASSAHPENYGYTF
TRBD1	few	TRBJ1-4	TRBV6-5	TGTGCCAGCAGTCCACTGCCCGGGACAGGGAATGAAAAACTGTTTTTT	CASSPLPGTGNEKLFF
TRBD1	many	TRBJ2-5	TRBV12-3/TRBV12-4	TGTGCCAGCAGTTATACCGGGACAGAAGAGACCCAGTACTTC	CASSYTGTEETQYF
NA	once	TRBJ2-7	TRBV7-8	TGTGCCAGCAGCAAAGGTATTGGGGTGTCCCTACTACGTCGTGAGCAGTACTTC	CASSKGIGVSLLRREQYF
TRBD2	NA	TRBJ2-1	TRBV15	TGTGCCACCAGCAGAGCTAGCGGGAGGGCCAACGAGCAGTTCTTC	CATSRASGRANEQFF
TRBD2	medium-sized	TRBJ2-7	TRBV2	TGTGCCAGCAGTAGACTAGCGGGAGAGAACTACGAGCAGTACTTC	CASSRLAGENYEQYF
NA	many	TRBJ1-1	TRBV20-1	TGCAGTGCTTGGGAGGGGGTCGTTGAAGCTTTCTTT	CSAWEGVVEAFF
NA	many	TRBJ1-1	TRBV2	TGTGCCACTTCCCGAGCGAGCACTGAAGCTTTCTTT	CATSRASTEAFF
NA	many	TRBJ1-1	TRBV27	TGTGCCAGCCTCCGGGCCCACGGCACTGAAGCTTTCTTT	CASLRAHGTEAFF
NA	NA	TRBJ2-7	TRBV6-5	TGTGCCAGCACCTGGGCGCTACTAGCTGGAGGGCGGTTCGGTGAGCAGTACTTC	CASTWALLAGGRFGEQYF
NA	NA	TRBJ2-7	TRBV20-1	TGCAGTGCTAGAGCCTCGAGTGCTAGCGATATCGACGATCAGTACTTC	CSARASSASDIDDQYF
NA	NA	TRBJ1-2	TRBV28	TGTGCCAGCAGTATTCGGGACGCCGGATCTTACACCTTC	CASSIRDAGSYTF
NA	many	TRBJ2-5	TRBV19	TGTGCCAGTAGTATTGTACCACAGCCCCCCGGAGAGACCCAGTACTTC	CASSIVPQPPGETQYF
NA	many	TRBJ1-4	TRBV19	TGTGCCAGTAGTATACGGCTTAATGAAAAACTGTTTTTT	CASSIRLNEKLFF
TRBD2	NA	TRBJ2-1	TRBV12-3/TRBV12-4	TGTGCCGGCAGTTTTGAGGGACTAGCGGGTCGGAATGAGCAGTTATTC	CAGSFEGLAGRNEQLF
NA	NA	TRBJ2-7	TRBV30	TGTGCCTGGAGCCTGCCCGGGCGGACTGAGTACTTC	CAWSLPGRTEYF
TRBD1	NA	TRBJ2-1	TRBV5-1	TGCGCCAGCAGCTTGGGACAGGGGGCGGTCTACAATGAGCAGTTCTTC	CASSLGQGAVYNEQFF
NA	medium-sized	TRBJ2-1	TRBV6-2/TRBV6-3	TGTGCCAGCAGTTACCCTAGTCGTGAGCAGTTCTTC	CASSYPSREQFF
NA	many	TRBJ1-3	TRBV11-1	TGTGCCAGCAGCTTAGCCGGGACACCGAGCTCTGGAAACACCATATATTTT	CASSLAGTPSSGNTIYF
TRBD2	many	TRBJ2-1	TRBV6-2/TRBV6-3	TGTGCCAGCAGGGGACTAGCGGGAGAAATCAGGGCCTACAATGAGCAGTTCTTC	CASRGLAGEIRAYNEQFF
NA	many	TRBJ2-6	TRBV6-1	TGTGCCAGCGGGGGCGAGTTCGGGGCCAACGTCCTGACTTTC	CASGGEFGANVLTF
NA	NA	TRBJ1-3	TRBV2	TGTGCCAGCAGTGAACTATCCCCTGGGGGTAGTGGAAACACCATATATTTT	CASSELSPGGSGNTIYF
NA	many	TRBJ1-5	TRBV5-5	TGTGCCAGCAGCTCCACAGGGATGGATCAGCCCCAGCATTTT	CASSSTGMDQPQHF
TRBD1	many	TRBJ2-7	TRBV18	TGTGCCAGCTCACCCCTTGGGACAGGGGTTTCCTACGAGCAGTACTTC	CASSPLGTGVSYEQYF
NA	NA	TRBJ2-7	TRBV18	TGTGCCAGCTCACCCGCCGGGCGCCGCGAGCAGTACTTC	CASSPAGRREQYF
NA	many	TRBJ1-2	TRBV25-1	TGTGCCAGCTACCGGGGGAACTATGGCTACACCTTC	CASYRGNYGYTF
NA	many	TRBJ2-1	TRBV5-1	TGCGCCAGCAGCCCTCCGGGGAAGAACAATGAGCAGTTCTTC	CASSPPGKNNEQFF
TRBD2	many	TRBJ2-1	TRBV6-6	TGTGCCAGCAGTTACCTCACTAGCGGCTCCTACAATGAGCAGTTCTTC	CASSYLTSGSYNEQFF
TRBD2	NA	TRBJ2-3	TRBV5-4	TGTGCCATGAGACTAGCGGGCACAGATACGCAGTATTTT	CAMRLAGTDTQYF
NA	NA	TRBJ1-6	TRBV12-3/TRBV12-4	TGTGCCAGCAGTTTCGTGGGGAGCCCCTATAATTCACCCCTCCACTTT	CASSFVGSPYNSPLHF
NA	NA	TRBJ1-6	TRBV19	TGTGCCAGTAATTCAGACGGGAATAATTCACCCCTCCACTTT	CASNSDGNNSPLHF
TRBD2	many	TRBJ2-2	TRBV6-4	TGTGCGGGGGGGGGAATGAGGACCGGGGAGCTGTTTTTT	CAGGGMRTGELFF
NA	few	TRBJ1-3	TRBV12-3/TRBV12-4	TGTGCCAGCAACGAAGACATGTCATTAGACTCTGGAAACACCATATATTTT	CASNEDMSLDSGNTIYF
NA	many	TRBJ2-7	TRBV2	TGTGCCAGCAGTGATGAGGGGATCGGCGAGCAGTACTTC	CASSDEGIGEQYF
NA	many	TRBJ2-1	TRBV15	TGTGCCACCAGCAGAGGCAGATCCAGCCCAGCCAATGAGCAGTTCTTC	CATSRGRSSPANEQFF
NA	medium-sized	TRBJ2-5	TRBV27	TGTGCCAGCAGTCCCTCAACGGGAAAGACCCAGTACTTC	CASSPSTGKTQYF
TRBD2	many	TRBJ2-1	TRBV28	TGTGCCAGCAGTTCAGCGGGAGGGGGTGATGAGCAGTTCTTC	CASSSAGGGDEQFF
TRBD1	medium-sized	TRBJ1-5	TRBV6-2/TRBV6-3	TGTGCCAGCAGTTACTTGGGACAGGGGGCGGGACAGCCCCAGCATTTT	CASSYLGQGAGQPQHF
TRBD1	NA	TRBJ2-1	TRBV11-2	TGTGCCAGCAGCCCCCCGGGGGGACAGGGGTGGGGGAATGAGCAGTTCTTC	CASSPPGGQGWGNEQFF
TRBD2	NA	TRBJ2-3	TRBV5-1	TGCGCCAGCAGCTTTCGGCTAGCGGGAGGAACTGTAACAGATACGCAGTATTTT	CASSFRLAGGTVTDTQYF
NA	many	TRBJ1-4	TRBV3-1	TGTGCCAGCAGCCAACGACCGGGGTCTAATGAAAAACTGTTTTTT	CASSQRPGSNEKLFF
NA	NA	TRBJ2-7	TRBV19	TGTGCCAGTAGTAAAAGTGGAGCCTACGAGCAGTACTTC	CASSKSGAYEQYF
TRBD2	many	TRBJ2-5	TRBV6-6	TGTGCCAGCAGTTACCGGGCGGGAGGGGATTTTTGGGAGACCCAGTACTTC	CASSYRAGGDFWETQYF
NA	NA	TRBJ2-1	TRBV27	TGTGCCAGCAGTCCGGGACGTAGCTCCTACAATGAGCAGTTCTTC	CASSPGRSSYNEQFF